The 13 T cell receptor beta chains given below trace back to one sample, sequenced in a study of blood T cell repertoires in COVID-19. Generated by immunoSEQ multiplex PCR, the TCRdb table keeps only in-frame clones and is missing some. The profile shows 23,000 or so clones, approximately 80% of them singletons. The sample consisted of peripheral blood. Receptors originate from a man aged 70-80 years with acute or convalescent COVID-19.

V usage is TRBV19 and J usage is TRBJ2-2; D may be TRBD1 (5 bases). The V end was cut by 5 bases, the J end by 5 bases, with 12 bases between. This CDR3 contains 14 residues. Per germline, CDR1 LNHDA and CDR2 SQIVND (reference sequence). CDR3 bases: TGTGCCAGTAGTCTCGACAGAGTTACCGGGGAGCTGTTTTTT. Residues: CASSLDRVTGELFF.

The genes are TRBV27 and TRBJ2-2, with a possible D match to TRBD1 (5 bases). This CDR3 spans 16 amino acids. The V end lost 8 bases, the J end lost 3 bases, and 19 bases lay between the germline ends. Germline lookup yields CDR1 MNHEY and CDR2 SMNVEV (reference sequence). CDR3 sequence reads: CASPSSIGRDTGELFF. The CDR3 DNA sequence: TGTGCCAGCCCTTCCTCCATTGGCAGGGACACCGGGGAGCTGTTTTTT.

V and J are TRBV11-2 and TRBJ2-7; 9 positions match TRBD1. The CDR3 covers 14 residues. V gave up 5 bases and J gave up 6 bases; unmatched junction bases: 8. The germline V gene has CDR1 SGHAT and CDR2 FQNNGV. CDR3 loop: CASSGTGFVAEQYF. The CDR3 nucleotides are TGTGCCAGCAGCGGGACAGGGTTCGTCGCCGAGCAGTACTTC.

This chain connects TRBV11-3 to TRBJ1-1; D ambiguous. The germline V gene encodes CDR1 SGHNT and CDR2 YENEEA. V lost 0 bases and J 2 bases, leaving 10 bases between the germline ends. The CDR3 extends over 15 amino acids. The CDR3 sequence: CASSLDSGENTEAFF. CDR3 coding DNA: TGTGCCAGCAGCTTAGACTCCGGGGAAAACACTGAAGCTTTCTTT.

The chain recombines TRBV6-1 with TRBJ1-2; no definite D call. V dropped 2 bases and J dropped 2 bases, with 6 bases sitting between them. This CDR3 comprises 13 residues. CDR1 and CDR2 from the germline V gene are MNHNS and SASEGT. CDR3 sequence reads: CASSESGNYGYTF. The CDR3 DNA follows: TGTGCCAGCAGTGAAAGCGGAAACTATGGCTACACCTTC.

The chain has TRBV5-1 and TRBJ1-1; the D is unclear. Trimming removed 1 base at V and 7 bases at J, with 5 bases between. This CDR3 is built from 11 residues. Germline V CDR1 and CDR2: SGHRS, YFSETQ. The CDR3 loop reads CASSLMYEAFF. CDR3 coding DNA: TGCGCCAGCAGCTTGATGTATGAAGCTTTCTTT.

This clone has just a few counts. V is TRBV6-2 or TRBV6-3 and J is TRBJ1-2; a possible D gene is TRBD1 (5 bases). The length of the CDR3 is 13 residues. The V end was cut by 5 bases, the J end by 0 bases, with 7 bases between. The germline V gene encodes CDR1 MNHEY and CDR2 SVGEGT. The CDR3 DNA follows: TGTGCCAGCAGTCCGGGGGCTAACTATGGCTACACCTTC. This translates into CASSPGANYGYTF.

Points on this clone: At one boundary the junction diverges from the germline segment, which might be a read error. The chain combines TRBV7-6 with TRBJ1-6; D is undetermined. The CDR3 loop spans 12 amino acids. CDR1 SGHVS and CDR2 FNYEAQ come from the germline V gene. DNA for the CDR3: TGTGCCAGCAGCTCCAATAATTCACCCCTCCACTTT. It is translated as CASSSNNSPLHF. The variable domain in full, completed from reference TRBV7-6 and TRBJ1-6, reads GAGVSQSPRYKVTKRGQDVALRCDPISGHVSLYWYRQALGQGPEFLTYFNYEAQQDKSGLPNDRFSAERPEGSISTLTIQRTEQRDSAMYRCASSSNNSPLHFGNGTRLTVT.

The chain uses TRBV5-1 and TRBJ1-3; 10 nucleotides agree with TRBD1. The CDR3 totals 16 residues. Germline V gene data show CDR1 as SGHRS and CDR2 as YFSETQ. V trimming: 7 bases; J trimming: 4 bases; junction bases outside the gene matches: 11. CDR3 amino acids: CASRVGQGIDGNTIYF. CDR3 bases: TGCGCCAGCCGGGTGGGACAGGGGATCGACGGAAACACCATATATTTT. Filled out from reference TRBV5-1 and TRBJ1-3, the complete variable domain reads KAGVTQTPRYLIKTRGQQVTLSCSPISGHRSVSWYQQTPGQGLQFLFEYFSETQRNKGNFPGRFSGRQFSNSRSEMNVSTLELGDSALYLCASRVGQGIDGNTIYFGEGSWLTVV.

The rearrangement joins TRBV19 to TRBJ2-7; D might be TRBD1 (8 bases). Germline V gives CDR1 LNHDA, CDR2 SQIVND (reference sequence). V lost 3 bases and J 1 base, leaving 22 bases between the germline ends. This CDR3 is 18 amino acids long. The DNA of the CDR3 is TGTGCCAGTAGTATCACAGGGGGACTATCCGAACCTTCCTACGAGCAGTACTTC. Translating it yields CASSITGGLSEPSYEQYF.

The V and J genes are TRBV30 and TRBJ2-7; TRBD1 matches at 7 bases. CDR1 GTSNPN and CDR2 SVGIG come from the germline V gene (reference sequence). J gave up 0 bases and V 3 bases, and 2 bases lay outside the gene matches. This CDR3 comprises 13 residues. The CDR3 bases are TGTGCCTGGAGCGGGACAGTCTCCTACGAGCAGTACTTC. This codes for CAWSGTVSYEQYF.

J is TRBJ1-1 and V is TRBV19; D is uncertain. The CDR3 contains 14 residues. Per germline, CDR1 LNHDA and CDR2 SQIVND (reference sequence). Between the trimmed V and J ends, which lost 5 bases and 10 bases, there was a span of 20 bases. The CDR3: CASSPRSAGSRAFF. Here the CDR3 DNA reads TGTGCCAGTAGTCCCCGCTCGGCGGGTTCAAGAGCTTTCTTT.

This clone was recorded a few times. CDR3 protein: CASSQEWQGENYEQYF. DNA of the CDR3: TGTGCCAGCAGCCAAGAGTGGCAGGGGGAAAACTACGAGCAGTACTTC. The rearrangement joins TRBV3-1 (or the pseudogene TRBV3-2) to TRBJ2-7; TRBD1 aligns across 7 bases. The CDR3 length is 16 residues. V shed 0 bases, J shed 3 bases, and the junction held 8 bases outside the gene matches. Germline CDR1 and CDR2: LGHDT and YNNKEL (reference sequence).